A selection of T cell receptor beta chains follows, all from one sample in a study of shared clonotypes between healthy human individuals. Using immunoSEQ multiplex PCR, the repertoire was profiled, and TCRdb retains in-frame clones only, with some absent. The sample carries roughly 500,000 clones, roughly 80% recorded once. Sequencing was done on a sample of PBMCs. Source of these receptors: a middle-aged woman in good health. Some clones in this sample may be carry-over from other donors' samples. CDR3s include the opening cysteine and the closing phenylalanine or tryptophan. Fields, in order: J gene, clone size, D gene, V gene, CDR3 protein, CDR3 DNA. D genes are given only for firm matches. Not every row has a clone size; where given, it reads once, few, many or a size class.

>TRBJ2-1|many|-|TRBV7-8
CASSSPPGSFYNEQFF
TGTGCCAGCAGTTCTCCCCCGGGATCTTTCTACAATGAGCAGTTCTTC
>TRBJ2-3|-|-|TRBV2
CASSEWGEGDTQYF
TGTGCCAGCAGTGAGTGGGGCGAGGGAGATACGCAGTATTTT
>TRBJ2-7|-|-|TRBV19
CASSPHLANEQYF
TGTGCCAGTAGTCCCCACCTAGCGAACGAGCAGTACTTC
>TRBJ1-1|-|TRBD1|TRBV28
CASSEGGTGTEAFF
TGTGCCAGCAGTGAAGGGGGCACGGGGACTGAAGCTTTCTTT
>TRBJ1-1|-|TRBD1|TRBV28
CASSLPQGAKAFF
TGTGCCAGCAGTTTGCCCCAGGGGGCTAAAGCTTTCTTT
>TRBJ1-4|-|-|TRBV10-1
CAPREVVRSDEKLFF
TGCGCCCCCAGGGAGGTAGTTCGGTCGGATGAAAAACTGTTTTTT
>TRBJ1-3|-|-|TRBV30
CAWSVTNPGNTIYF
TGTGCCTGGAGTGTAACCAACCCTGGAAACACCATATATTTT
>TRBJ2-4|-|TRBD1|TRBV29-1
CSVEDRVGFKNIQYF
TGCAGCGTCGAGGACAGGGTCGGATTTAAAAACATTCAGTACTTC
>TRBJ2-3|-|TRBD2|TRBV10-2
CASTGLAGEGTDTQYF
TGCGCCAGCACAGGACTAGCGGGAGAAGGCACAGATACGCAGTATTTT
>TRBJ2-3|-|-|TRBV11-3
CASSQGRGLADTQYF
TGTGCCAGCAGCCAGGGCCGAGGCCTCGCAGATACGCAGTATTTT
>TRBJ2-5|-|TRBD2|TRBV27
CASVVAGAGVETQYF
TGTGCCAGCGTGGTAGCGGGAGCCGGGGTAGAGACCCAGTACTTC
>TRBJ2-7|-|TRBD2|TRBV27
CASSLLASGYEQYF
TGTGCCAGCAGTTTACTCGCTAGCGGGTACGAGCAGTACTTC
>TRBJ1-1|few|TRBD1|TRBV6-1
CASATGLNTEAFF
TGTGCCAGTGCGACAGGGCTGAACACTGAAGCTTTCTTT
>TRBJ2-7|-|TRBD1|TRBV7-9
CASSQPRDRVDEQYF
TGTGCCAGCAGCCAACCCAGGGACAGGGTCGACGAGCAGTACTTC
>TRBJ2-7|-|-|TRBV7-9
CASSPHSDSYEQYF
TGTGCCAGCAGCCCGCACAGTGACTCCTACGAGCAGTACTTC
>TRBJ2-3|-|-|TRBV15
CATSTETDTQYF
TGTGCCACCAGCACTGAAACAGATACGCAGTATTTT
>TRBJ1-2|-|-|TRBV6-6
CASSYSSGYNYGYTF
TGTGCCAGCAGTTACTCCTCCGGGTATAACTATGGCTACACCTTC
>TRBJ2-2|few|-|TRBV6-6
CASSRDGGTGELFF
TGTGCCAGCAGCCGGGATGGGGGGACCGGGGAGCTGTTTTTT
>TRBJ2-5|-|-|TRBV19
CASSIGRGSQETQYF
TGTGCCAGTAGTATAGGCCGCGGCAGCCAAGAGACCCAGTACTTC
>TRBJ1-1|-|-|TRBV28
CASSLGGYRTGFTEAFF
TGTGCCAGCAGTTTAGGGGGGTATCGTACAGGGTTCACTGAAGCTTTCTTT
>TRBJ1-2|many|TRBD1|TRBV10-3
CAISAQTGSYGYTF
TGTGCCATCAGTGCCCAGACAGGGTCCTATGGCTACACCTTC
>TRBJ1-5|-|-|TRBV30
CAWSRDTLNQPQHF
TGTGCCTGGAGTCGGGACACGCTCAATCAGCCCCAGCATTTT
>TRBJ2-3|-|-|TRBV9
CASSRGTQGTDTQYF
TGTGCCAGCAGCAGGGGGACCCAGGGTACAGATACGCAGTATTTT
>TRBJ2-3|-|TRBD2|TRBV10-3
CAIRPGLAADTQYF
TGTGCCATCAGACCGGGACTAGCAGCAGATACGCAGTATTTT
>TRBJ2-2|few|-|TRBV7-9
CASRPGAAANTGELFF
TGTGCCAGCAGACCAGGGGCCGCGGCGAACACCGGGGAGCTGTTTTTT
>TRBJ2-7|-|TRBD1|TRBV19
CASSTGQGANEQYF
TGTGCCAGTAGCACTGGACAGGGGGCTAACGAGCAGTACTTC
>TRBJ2-1|-|TRBD1|TRBV2
CASSTRQGAYEQFF
TGTGCCAGCAGTACCCGACAGGGGGCGTATGAGCAGTTCTTC
>TRBJ2-7|-|-|TRBV28
CASTSGFREQYF
TGTGCCAGCACCTCGGGGTTCAGGGAGCAGTACTTC
>TRBJ2-2|-|-|TRBV5-3
CARSLAGSPLFWCLSATGELFF
TGTGCCAGAAGCTTGGCAGGCTCCCCCCTCTTTTGGTGCCTATCTGCCACCGGGGAGCTGTTTTTT
>TRBJ2-7|-|TRBD2|TRBV11-2
CASSSLAGVGEQYF
TGTGCCAGCAGCTCACTAGCGGGAGTCGGCGAGCAGTACTTC
>TRBJ2-1|-|-|TRBV7-2
CASSLDQAEQFF
TGTGCCAGCAGCTTAGACCAAGCTGAGCAGTTCTTC
>TRBJ2-7|-|TRBD2|TRBV7-2
CASSVGLAGVREQYF
TGTGCCAGCAGCGTGGGACTAGCGGGAGTCCGGGAGCAGTACTTC
>TRBJ1-2|-|TRBD1|TRBV5-1
CASSLEGQDYGYTF
TGCGCCAGCAGCTTAGAGGGACAGGACTATGGCTACACCTTC
>TRBJ2-7|few|TRBD2|TRBV29-1
CSVGAGGPGEQYF
TGCAGCGTTGGAGCGGGAGGGCCTGGAGAGCAGTACTTC
>TRBJ1-1|-|TRBD1|TRBV7-9
CASSPGQGASEAFF
TGTGCCAGCAGCCCTGGACAGGGGGCCTCTGAAGCTTTCTTT
>TRBJ2-7|-|-|TRBV28
CASSRPHGAEQYF
TGTGCCAGCAGTCGCCCCCACGGAGCCGAGCAGTACTTC
>TRBJ2-1|-|TRBD2|TRBV4-2
CASSQDPPGLANEQFF
TGTGCCAGCAGCCAAGACCCCCCGGGACTAGCCAATGAGCAGTTCTTC
>TRBJ2-7|many|TRBD2|TRBV27
CASSYKGAGGPDYEQYF
TGTGCCAGCAGTTACAAAGGGGCGGGAGGGCCAGACTACGAGCAGTACTTC
>TRBJ2-1|-|TRBD1|TRBV4-2
CASSQELVPGQGRGYNEQFF
TGTGCCAGCAGCCAAGAATTAGTCCCGGGACAGGGTAGGGGATACAATGAGCAGTTCTTC
>TRBJ1-5|-|-|TRBV6-5
CASSYLAPGGNQPQHF
TGTGCCAGCAGTTACTTGGCCCCAGGGGGCAATCAGCCCCAGCATTTT
>TRBJ1-1|many|-|TRBV27
CASHPNGFEAFF
TGTGCCAGCCATCCTAACGGATTTGAAGCTTTCTTT
>TRBJ1-1|-|-|TRBV30
CAWEGSMDTEAFF
TGTGCCTGGGAGGGAAGCATGGACACTGAAGCTTTCTTT
>TRBJ2-7|-|-|TRBV10-3
CAISANVNGEQYF
TGTGCCATCAGTGCCAACGTAAATGGGGAGCAGTACTTC
>TRBJ2-3|-|-|TRBV9
CASSVERTDTQYF
TGTGCCAGCAGCGTAGAGCGTACAGATACGCAGTATTTT
>TRBJ2-1|-|-|TRBV6-4
CASSDLTSTEQFF
TGTGCCAGCAGTGACTTGACTAGTACTGAGCAGTTCTTC
>TRBJ1-4|-|-|TRBV28
CASSFPGDEKLFF
TGTGCCAGCAGTTTCCCAGGGGATGAAAAACTGTTTTTT
>TRBJ2-5|-|-|TRBV7-8
CASSPRATQETQYF
TGTGCCAGCAGCCCCCGGGCCACTCAAGAGACCCAGTACTTC
>TRBJ1-4|-|-|TRBV30
CAWSVSGAGSLFF
TGTGCCTGGAGTGTATCGGGGGCAGGGAGCCTGTTTTTT
>TRBJ2-3|-|TRBD2|TRBV11-3
CASSSGRASDTQYF
TGTGCCAGCAGCTCCGGGAGGGCCTCAGATACGCAGTATTTT
>TRBJ2-7|-|TRBD1|TRBV30
CAWSPQGNEQYF
TGTGCCTGGAGTCCACAGGGGAACGAGCAGTACTTC
>TRBJ2-6|-|-|TRBV9
CASSVVSRAGANVLTF
TGTGCCAGCAGCGTCGTTAGCCGGGCTGGGGCCAACGTCCTGACTTTC
>TRBJ2-3|-|TRBD1|TRBV7-9
CASSGRTGGRTDTQYF
TGTGCCAGCAGCGGAAGGACAGGGGGTCGCACAGATACGCAGTATTTT